The rows below give T cell receptor beta chains drawn from one sample of a study of cytomegalovirus exposure and HLA in healthy donors. The repertoire was sequenced with immunoSEQ multiplex PCR; TCRdb's copy has only in-frame clones and lacks some. The sample yields about 110,000 clones, roughly 70% seen once. Material for sequencing was PBMCs. These receptors all come from a man aged 18 to 30 in good health and CMV-seropositive. CDR3s include the opening cysteine and the closing phenylalanine or tryptophan. The D gene is left open where the match is weak. Where a row states a size, it is once, few, many or the class of an expanded clone; other rows omit it.

TRBV7-2	.	.	TRBJ1-5	TGTGCCAGCAGCCGCGACAGTGCCAATCAGCCCCAGCATTTT	CASSRDSANQPQHF
TRBV19	TRBD1	.	TRBJ1-3	TGTGCCACCGAGGACAGGGCAGGAGGAAACACCATATATTTT	CATEDRAGGNTIYF
TRBV25-1	.	.	TRBJ1-2	TGTGCCAGCAGTGATGTAGACGGGATTTATGGCTACACCTTC	CASSDVDGIYGYTF
TRBV5-1	.	.	TRBJ2-7	TGCGCCAGCAGCGTCGACTTTGGTTTTCACGAGCAGTACTTC	CASSVDFGFHEQYF
TRBV6-4	TRBD1	.	TRBJ2-3	TGTGCCAGCAGTGACTCTTCAGGGGGCGCAGATACGCAGTATTTT	CASSDSSGGADTQYF
TRBV6-5	.	.	TRBJ2-2	TGTGCCAGCAGTTACCCTCGCGGAAGACCCGGGGAGCTGTTTTTT	CASSYPRGRPGELFF
TRBV6-5	TRBD1	few	TRBJ1-1	TGTGCCAGCAGGTTTGGACAGGGGTTGAACACTGAAGCTTTCTTT	CASRFGQGLNTEAFF
TRBV29-1	.	.	TRBJ2-7	TGCAGCGTTGGGTCCCCCCAGGGGTCCTACGAGCAGTACTTC	CSVGSPQGSYEQYF
TRBV5-1	TRBD2	.	TRBJ2-1	TGCGCCAGCAGCGGGACTAGCGGGCGATACAATGAGCAGTTCTTC	CASSGTSGRYNEQFF
TRBV18	TRBD1	.	TRBJ1-1	TGTGCCAGCTCACCAGTTCCTACGGGCGACAGGGCGAACACTGAAGCTTTCTTT	CASSPVPTGDRANTEAFF
TRBV5-1	.	.	TRBJ2-7	TGCGCCAGCAGCGTCGACTTTGGCTTTCACGAGCAGTACTTC	CASSVDFGFHEQYF
TRBV7-8	.	.	TRBJ1-6	TGTGCCAGCAGCCCCCGACTTGATTCACCCCTCCACTTT	CASSPRLDSPLHF
TRBV6-6	.	few	TRBJ1-4	TGTGCCAGCAGTACCGGGACACTAAATGAAAAACTGTTTTTT	CASSTGTLNEKLFF
TRBV7-6	.	.	TRBJ1-5	TGTGCCAGCAGCCGTCAGGGAGGGCCGGGCAATCAGCCCCAGCATTTT	CASSRQGGPGNQPQHF
TRBV5-1	.	.	TRBJ2-3	TGCGCCAGCAGCTTGGGCACCGGTCGGGATACGCAGTATTTT	CASSLGTGRDTQYF
TRBV7-3	.	.	TRBJ2-1	TGTGCCAGCAGCCCGGGGTGGTCAGGGGACCAAAACAATGAGCAGTTCTTC	CASSPGWSGDQNNEQFF